The sequence of this T cell receptor (beta chain) was determined in a study of a mutant IDH1 vaccine in newly diagnosed glioma (dated by TCRdb to the early 2020s). Concerning the study at large: The approximately 33 treated patients were approximately 60% male and around 40% female, with a mean age of roughly 40 years. Before enrollment, patients had received standard therapy of radiotherapy alone, temozolomide alone, or radiochemotherapy with temozolomide; most received the combination. Peripheral blood was drawn at six visits: V03 (baseline), V05, V07, V10, V12 and V13. For exploratory analyses, approximately 23 treated patients had longitudinal TCRB deep sequencing done wherever samples were available.

V is cut back by 4 bases and J by 1 base, with 2 bases in the junction unmatched. The germline V gene supplies CDR1 SGHVS and CDR2 FNYEAQ. The CDR3 has 14 amino acids, counting the end cysteine and phenylalanine. The read is trimmed to its CDR3 DNA, 42 bases read in frame from base 1. The study at large found these results: Availability determined which PBMC samples were chosen for TCRB deep sequencing. The authors noted that analyses of patient blood samples could not be reproduced because of sample limitations. Immune responses induced by the vaccine were seen in roughly 92% of patients across multiple MHC alleles. Pseudoprogression appeared unrelated to alterations in the top peripheral T cell clonotypes detected by TCRB sequencing.

Note on this clone: Its antigen is unknown. Per-nucleotide qualities are absent, and no much larger clonotype sits a single base away.

The time point label, read with the paper, signifies: baseline, week 1 (first vaccination visit). The treatment or condition label, as the study defines it: pre-vaccination baseline after standard-of-care therapy. Donors had newly diagnosed WHO grade 3 or 4 IDH1-mutant astrocytomas with loss of nuclear ATRX. The samples were drawn from NOA16, a multicentre, single-arm, open-label phase I trial in Germany that tested a mutant IDH1 peptide vaccine in humans for the first time. Blood drawn at visit V03 was used as the baseline sample for immunogenicity testing. Genomic DNA for TCRB sequencing was extracted from EDTA blood using the DNeasy Blood and Tissue Kit. The library was made by the immunoSEQ multiplex PCR assay. Rearranged TCR beta chain sequences were amplified with the hsTCRB Kit following the manufacturer's protocol. Sequencing of TCRB libraries was carried out on an Illumina MiSeq. In the original analysis: The kit vendor's proprietary platform handled demultiplexing, trimming and gene mapping. TCRdb obtained this table from immuneACCESS and retained in-frame rearrangements with V and J assigned. These tables miss some clones; where compared with another copy, unresolved V genes account for less than half of the shortfall, and the remainder is unexplained. V and J calls and clone size come straight from that table; D and trimming were deduced from the DNA. A total of 85,000 to 100,000 clones appear in this sample, about four fifths of them only once. Roughly 7% of the sample rests with the top ten.

Rearrangement joined TRBV7-6 to TRBJ1-1, with 8 junctional bases fitting TRBD1. The source is a man aged 35 to 55 with glioma. Here the sequenced sample was PBMCs, taken from a glioma patient treated with radiotherapy, temozolomide or both. CDR3 protein: CASSWTGSNTEAFF. The DNA sequence is given as TGTGCCAGCAGCTGGACAGGGTCGAACACTGAAGCTTTCTTT.